A single T cell receptor beta chain is shown here with its context. The CDR3 loop spans 15 amino acids. Both 60 Vbeta primers and 13 Jbeta primers went into the PCR. Clones were sequenced by immunoSEQ multiplex PCR, and TCRdb holds only the in-frame ones, with some missing. The sample comprises under 55,000 clones, roughly 72% of which are singletons, and around a tenth rests with the top ten. These data are taken from a study of cytomegalovirus exposure and HLA in healthy donors. The sequenced material came from PBMCs. The chain links TRBV21-1 to TRBJ2-1; the table's D call TRBD2 went unverified against the DNA. TRBV21-1 is recorded as a pseudogene. The origin of this receptor is a woman aged 50 to 60 in good health and CMV-seronegative. In nucleotides, the CDR3 is TGTGCCAGCGGACTAGGACAGACCTCCTACAATGAGCAGTTCTTC. Protein product: CASGLGQTSYNEQFF.